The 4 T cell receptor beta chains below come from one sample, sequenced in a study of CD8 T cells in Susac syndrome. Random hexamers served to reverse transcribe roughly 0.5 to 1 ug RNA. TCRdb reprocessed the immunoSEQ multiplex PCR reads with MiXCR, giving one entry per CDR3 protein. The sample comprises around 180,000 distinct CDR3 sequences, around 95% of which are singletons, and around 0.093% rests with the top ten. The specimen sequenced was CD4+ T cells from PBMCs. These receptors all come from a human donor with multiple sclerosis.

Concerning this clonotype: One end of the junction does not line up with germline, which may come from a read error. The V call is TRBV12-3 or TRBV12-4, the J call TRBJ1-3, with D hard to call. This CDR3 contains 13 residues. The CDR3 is CASSRTSGNTIYF. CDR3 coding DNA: TGTGCCAGCAGTCGGACTTCTGGTAACACCATATATTTT.

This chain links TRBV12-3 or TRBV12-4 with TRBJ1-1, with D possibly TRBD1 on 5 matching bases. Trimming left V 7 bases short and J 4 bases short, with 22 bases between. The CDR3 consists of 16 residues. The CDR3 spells CASIGYGAGLGTEAFF. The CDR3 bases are TGTGCCAGCATAGGGTATGGGGCAGGTCTGGGCACTGAAGCTTTCTTT.

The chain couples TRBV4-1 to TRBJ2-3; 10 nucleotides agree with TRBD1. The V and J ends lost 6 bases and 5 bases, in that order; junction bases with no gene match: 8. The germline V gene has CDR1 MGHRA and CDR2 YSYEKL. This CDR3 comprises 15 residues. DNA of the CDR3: TGCGCCAGCAGGTTCAGGACAGGGGGGAGAGATACGCAGTATTTT. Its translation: CASRFRTGGRDTQYF.

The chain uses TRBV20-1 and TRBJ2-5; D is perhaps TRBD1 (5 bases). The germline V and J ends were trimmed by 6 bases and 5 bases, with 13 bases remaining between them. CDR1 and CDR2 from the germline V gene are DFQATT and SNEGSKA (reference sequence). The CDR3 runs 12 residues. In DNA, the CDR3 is TGCAGTGCCCCCCAGGGATCGGAGACCCAGTACTTC. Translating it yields CSAPQGSETQYF.